The clone carrying this T cell receptor (beta chain) has a count of ten or more. Antigen specificity is unknown. Amplification targeted TCR beta CDR3 regions from RNA transcripts. The primer set for the first-round RT-PCR of the TCR CDR3 was HTBI. TCRdb redid the calling of the multiplex PCR reads with MiXCR, one entry per CDR3 protein. The sample yields some 650,000 distinct CDR3 sequences, about a sixth seen once. Uncontrolled infection, other autoimmune disease, pregnancy or lactation excluded patients. Each diagnosis drew on symptoms, thyroxine, TRAb, thyroid ultrasound and orbital computed tomography findings. Trimming pared 1 base from V and 4 bases from J, leaving 20 bases between. Looked up from germline, CDR1 is DFQATT and CDR2 is SNEGSKA (reference sequence). This CDR3 comprises 17 residues. The data originate from a study of T cells in Graves' hyperthyroidism and ophthalmopathy. Study conclusions and caveats: Most expanded thyroid clonotypes above 0.001 recurred in blood.

V is TRBV20-1 and J is TRBJ2-1; D is possibly TRBD1 or TRBD2 (6 bases each). The sample was blood. This clonotype originated in a woman aged 35 to 49 with Graves' ophthalmopathy. The CDR3 spells CSARGKVQGGNYNEQFF. The CDR3 bases are TGCAGTGCTAGAGGAAAAGTACAGGGAGGTAATTACAATGAGCAGTTCTTC.